This T cell receptor (beta chain) originates from a study of blood T cell repertoires in COVID-19. The overall study: T cells, B-cell-depleted T cells, or PBMCs supplied cDNA or gDNA.

The ends lost 3 bases at V and 2 bases at J; junction bases unmatched: 6. This CDR3 has 17 amino acids. CDR1 KGHDR and CDR2 SFDVKD come from the germline V gene. In the original workflow: Reference gene primers were amplified, and this amplification served to estimate nucleated cell counts. Measured with immunoSEQ multiplex PCR; TCRdb has only the in-frame clones, and not every one. Clonal size and the V and J genes are those of that table, whereas D and trimming came from the DNA. This table holds just over 250,000 clones, 91% found once. The chain links TRBV24-1 to TRBJ2-6, with TRBD1 matching over 7 bases. What was sequenced was peripheral blood. The receptor comes from a person under 35 with COVID-19, enrolled during active disease. The CDR3 reads CATSDEQGETGANVLTF. Written as DNA, the CDR3 is TGTGCCACCAGTGATGAGCAGGGGGAAACTGGGGCCAACGTCCTGACTTTC.